Given below is one T cell receptor (beta chain) in context. The data belong to a study of TIL therapy for anti-PD-1-resistant metastatic lung cancer. Study overall: Median tumor mutation burden was 1.5 mutations per megabase.

Time point in this sample: pre-treatment sample, taken before nivolumab and TIL therapy. The junction had 10 bases not matched to a gene; V was cut back by 3 bases and J by 7 bases. CDR3 length: 16 amino acids. Germline CDR1 and CDR2: SNHLY and FYNNEI. The libraries were made with immunoSEQ v3. The assay was immunoSEQ multiplex PCR, and TCRdb's table has in-frame clones only and misses some. The sample shows 54,000 or so clones, 73% of them seen only once. This chain links TRBV2 with TRBJ2-2, with TRBD2 identical over 8 bases. Source: blood, taken at baseline. This sequence was found in a person between 25 and 80 years old with non-small cell lung cancer. DNA for the CDR3: TGTGCCAGCAGTGAGTTCGGTAGCGGGGTACTCGGGGAGCTGTTTTTT. The encoded protein is CASSEFGSGVLGELFF.